The 17 T cell receptor beta chains below were found in one sample sequenced in a study of T cell clonotyping in hematopoietic cell transplantation. Produced via immunoSEQ multiplex PCR; TCRdb's table is partial and in-frame only. The sample has 45,000 or so clones, around 84% seen once. The time point was: recipient sample about 28 days before transplant, after cytoreduction. The specimen comprised peripheral blood mononuclear cells, sampled before stem cell transplant. These receptors were obtained from a man aged 55 to 69 with myelodysplastic syndrome. Some clones in this sample may be carry-over from other donors' samples.

This chain joins TRBV6-5 and TRBJ2-1; 8 bases are a match to TRBD2. Looked up from germline, CDR1 is MNHEY and CDR2 is SVGAGI. V gave up 6 bases and J gave up 6 bases; unmatched junction bases: 10. The CDR3 is 15 amino acids. The CDR3 region has the DNA TGTGCCAGCAGATCCCGGGGCGGGGGGTTCAATGAGCAGTTCTTC. It translates to CASRSRGGGFNEQFF.

This clone was counted a single time. The J gene is TRBJ2-5, the V gene TRBV2; 7 bases line up with TRBD2. The CDR3 covers 17 residues. Germline V gene data show CDR1 as SNHLY and CDR2 as FYNNEI. J gave up 3 bases and V 4 bases, and 14 bases lay outside the gene matches. CDR3: CASSAEVAGAGEETQYF. The DNA of the CDR3 is TGTGCCAGCAGTGCTGAGGTGGCCGGGGCGGGGGAAGAGACCCAGTACTTC. The full variable domain, its missing parts supplied by reference TRBV2 and TRBJ2-5, is EPEVTQTPSHQVTQMGQEVILRCVPISNHLYFYWYRQILGQKVEFLVSFYNNEISEKSEIFDDQFSVERPDGSNFTLKIRSTKLEDSAMYFCASSAEVAGAGEETQYFGPGTRLLVL.

The V call is TRBV6-1, the J call TRBJ2-7; TRBD1 aligns across 7 bases. This CDR3 region has 15 residues. Unmatched junction bases numbered 6, after V lost 4 bases and J lost 0 bases. Germline loops: CDR1 MNHNS, CDR2 SASEGT. CDR3 sequence (DNA): TGTGCCAGCAGTGTGCAAGGACAGGCCTCCTACGAGCAGTACTTC. It yields the protein CASSVQGQASYEQYF.

The chain is built from TRBV19 and TRBJ1-1; 8 bases agree with TRBD1. CDR1 LNHDA and CDR2 SQIVND come from the germline V gene (reference sequence). Trimming at V came to 10 bases and at J to 4 bases, leaving 14 bases not matched to a gene. The CDR3 contains 15 residues. CDR3 DNA sequence: TGTGCCACCGGGTTCGGGACAGGTAGGGGCACTGAAGCTTTCTTT. Translating gives CATGFGTGRGTEAFF.

This chain connects TRBV28 to TRBJ2-2, with TRBD1 matching 7 bases. After removal of 6 bases from V and 4 bases from J, the junction contained 5 bases not matched to a gene. CDR1 is MDHEN and CDR2 is SYDVKM in the germline V gene. The CDR3 sequence is 14 residues long. CDR3 in amino acids: CASRPDRATGELFF. The CDR3 nucleotides are TGTGCCAGCAGGCCAGACAGGGCCACCGGGGAGCTGTTTTTT.

In nucleotides, the CDR3 is TGTGCCAGCAGCTTGGTGGCAGAATACGAGCAGTACTTC. Encoded protein: CASSLVAEYEQYF. This rearrangement joins TRBV5-6 to TRBJ2-7; D remains unclear. Germline CDR1 SGHDT, CDR2 YYEEEE. V lost 0 bases to trimming and J lost 4 bases, with 8 bases between them. The CDR3 length is 13 residues.

The chain employs TRBV30 and TRBJ2-3; D perhaps matches TRBD1 (6 bases). The CDR3 spans 14 residues. Between the trimmed V and J ends, which lost 4 bases and 2 bases, there was a span of 13 bases. Germline V gene sequence: CDR1 GTSNPN, CDR2 SVGIG (reference sequence). The CDR3 is CAWTLGASTDTQYF. CDR3 nucleotide sequence: TGTGCCTGGACACTGGGGGCGTCCACAGATACGCAGTATTTT.

The CDR3 sequence is CASSLTPSLWGETQYF. CDR3 sequence (DNA): TGTGCCAGCAGCTTAACGCCTAGCCTGTGGGGAGAGACCCAGTACTTC. The J gene is TRBJ2-5, the V gene TRBV7-6; possibly TRBD2 for D (5 bases). The CDR3 sequence is 16 residues long. The V gene's germline CDR1 is SGHVS and CDR2 FNYEAQ. V was shortened by 2 bases and J by 4 bases, with 17 bases between the two germline ends.

The chain employs TRBV19 and TRBJ1-2; 7 bases are a match to TRBD1. The germline gives CDR1 LNHDA, CDR2 SQIVND (reference sequence). After removal of 4 bases from V and 4 bases from J, the junction contained 9 bases not matched to a gene. CDR3 length: 15 amino acids. The CDR3 DNA sequence: TGTGCCAGTAGTACCAACCTGGACAGGCCCTATGGCTACACCTTC. It codes for CASSTNLDRPYGYTF.

The chain joins TRBV15 to TRBJ1-4; TRBD1 matches at 7 bases. From germline, CDR1 is LNHNV and CDR2 YYDKDF (reference sequence). V trimming: 1 base; J trimming: 8 bases; junction bases outside the gene matches: 4. The CDR3 sequence is 14 residues long. CDR3 in amino acids: CATSRGKQGEKLFF. CDR3 in DNA: TGTGCCACCAGCAGAGGGAAACAGGGGGAAAAACTGTTTTTT.

The J gene is TRBJ2-3, the V gene TRBV7-2; no clear D. This CDR3 contains 16 residues. Trimming pared 3 bases from V and 0 bases from J, leaving 13 bases between. Per the germline V gene, CDR1 is SGHTA and CDR2 is FQGNSA. The CDR3 region is CASSLVGKTSTDTQYF. The CDR3 DNA reads as TGTGCCAGCAGCTTGGTAGGGAAAACTAGCACAGATACGCAGTATTTT. The full variable domain, with the rest looked up from reference TRBV7-2 and TRBJ2-3, is GAGVSQSPSNKVTEKGKDVELRCDPISGHTALYWYRQSLGQGLEFLIYFQGNSAPDKSGLPSDRFSAERTGGSVSTLTIQRTQQEDSAVYLCASSLVGKTSTDTQYFGPGTRLTVL.

The V and J genes are TRBV11-2 and TRBJ1-3, with D hard to call. Trimming removed 4 bases from V and 0 bases from J, with 10 bases in between. The CDR3 sequence is 15 residues long. Germline-derived CDR1 and CDR2 are SGHAT and FQNNGV. The CDR3 spells CASSSSGTSGNTIYF. The DNA for the CDR3 is TGTGCCAGCAGCTCGTCAGGCACCTCTGGAAACACCATATATTTT.

J is TRBJ1-5 and V is TRBV30, with 9 nucleotides matching TRBD1. V was clipped by 4 bases and J by 0 bases; unmatched bases: 4. This CDR3 has 15 residues. The germline V gene encodes CDR1 GTSNPN and CDR2 SVGIG (reference sequence). For the CDR3, the DNA is TGTGCCTGGACCACAGGGGGCCGTAGCAATCAGCCCCAGCATTTT. Protein sequence: CAWTTGGRSNQPQHF.

This clone was seen a handful of times. V usage is TRBV7-9 and J usage is TRBJ1-6; 10 bases agree with TRBD1. The CDR3 contains 16 residues. V lost 1 base and J lost 13; bases outside the gene matches: 10. CDR1 is SEHNR, CDR2 FQNEAQ, per germline (reference sequence). The CDR3 DNA sequence: TGTGCCAGCAGCTTAGAGTTAACGGACAGGGGGTCGCCCCTCCACTTT. It translates to CASSLELTDRGSPLHF.

The chain uses TRBV25-1 and TRBJ1-2, with a weak D call TRBD1 (6 bases). Trimming cost V 1 base and J 1 base, with 13 bases left between them. CDR1 and CDR2 (germline): MGHDK, SYGVNS. CDR3 length equals 16 residues. The CDR3 sequence is CASSEWVSGDNYGYTF. CDR3 in DNA: TGTGCCAGCAGTGAATGGGTTTCAGGGGATAACTATGGCTACACCTTC.

J is TRBJ2-3 and V is TRBV19, with D possibly being TRBD1 (6 bases). The CDR3 length is 15 residues. V gave up 5 bases and J gave up 0 bases, with 12 bases separating them. Germline V lookup: CDR1 LNHDA, CDR2 SQIVND (reference sequence). The CDR3 DNA follows: TGTGCCAGTAGTCTACTCCAGGGGAGCACAGATACGCAGTATTTT. Translation gives CASSLLQGSTDTQYF.

This clone occurred a few times. The chain couples TRBV12-5 to TRBJ2-2, with no clear D. V gave up 6 bases and J gave up 5 bases, with 7 bases separating them. This CDR3 comprises 12 residues. Germline V CDR1 and CDR2: LGHNT, FRNRAP. DNA of the CDR3: TGTGCTAGTGGGATAGGTACCGGGGAGCTGTTTTTT. It specifies CASGIGTGELFF.